The T cell receptor (beta chain) described here comes from a study of T cell changes during pregnancy in multiple sclerosis. The V gene's germline CDR1 is GTSNPN and CDR2 SVGIG (reference sequence). The V and J ends lost 6 bases and 3 bases respectively, with 14 bases between them. This CDR3 comprises 13 residues. Some clones are missing from TCRdb's copy, which holds only in-frame ones; the method was immunoSEQ multiplex PCR. The repertoire holds tens of thousands of clones, with 85% to 95% as singletons. The rearrangement joins TRBV30 to TRBJ1-1, with D possibly matching TRBD1 (5 bases). The input for sequencing was CD4+ T cells from peripheral blood mononuclear cells, taken in the third trimester of pregnancy. This TCR came from a female donor with multiple sclerosis, enrolled in a pregnancy study. The CDR3 nucleotides are TGTGCCTGCGATAGCTGGGGGGACACTGAAGCTTTCTTT. Encoded protein: CACDSWGDTEAFF.